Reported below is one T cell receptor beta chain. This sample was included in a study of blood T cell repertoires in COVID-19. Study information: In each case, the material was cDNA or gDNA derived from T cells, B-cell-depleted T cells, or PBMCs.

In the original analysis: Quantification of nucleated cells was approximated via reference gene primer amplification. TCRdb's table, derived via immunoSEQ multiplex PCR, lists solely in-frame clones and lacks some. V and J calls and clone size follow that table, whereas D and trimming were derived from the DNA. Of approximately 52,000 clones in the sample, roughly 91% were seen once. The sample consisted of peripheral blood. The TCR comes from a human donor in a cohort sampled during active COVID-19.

The CDR3 spells CASSRTEGPEKLFF. CDR3 coding DNA: TGTGCCAGCAGCCGGACAGAAGGGCCTGAAAAACTGTTTTTT. The chain is built from TRBV3-1 (or the pseudogene TRBV3-2) and TRBJ1-4, with a weak D call TRBD1 (6 bases). The CDR3 extends over 14 amino acids. The germline V and J ends were trimmed by 4 bases and 7 bases, with 13 bases remaining between them. Germline assignment: CDR1 LGHDT and CDR2 YNNKEL (reference sequence).